These 11 T cell receptor beta chains were sequenced from one sample in a study of shared clonotypes between healthy human individuals (dated by TCRdb to 2018 to 2021). The library was obtained by the immunoSEQ multiplex PCR assay. Entries here come from immuneACCESS through TCRdb and include only in-frame sequences with V and J called. Some clones fail to appear in such tables; in the studies checked, an unresolved V gene covers under half of the shortfall, and the cause of the remainder is unknown. The sample table contains around 720,000 clones; only one count was recorded for around 78% of them. About 1.8% of the sample is in the top ten clones. Source material: memory CD4+ T cells sorted from blood. What the cell subset or site label conveys for this sample: CD45RA-negative fraction. These receptors all stem from a woman aged 25 to 39 in good health.

This clone was found once. The chain couples TRBV6-5 to TRBJ1-5; 8 bases agree with TRBD1. This CDR3 is built from 13 residues. From germline, CDR1 is MNHEY and CDR2 SVGAGI. V was clipped by 4 bases and J by 6 bases; unmatched bases: 2. CDR3 sequence (DNA): TGTGCCAGCAGTTGGACAGGGACTCAGCCCCAGCATTTT. This translates into CASSWTGTQPQHF.

The CDR3 DNA reads TGTGCCAGCAGCCTCCGGGACCCGCGCTCTGGGGCCAACGTCCTGACTTTC. Translation: CASSLRDPRSGANVLTF. The chain couples TRBV9 to TRBJ2-6, with D possibly being TRBD1 or TRBD2 (5 bases each). With 4 bases removed from V and 0 bases from J, the gap between germline ends came to 14 bases. This CDR3 has 17 amino acids. CDR1 and CDR2 (germline): SGDLS, YYNGEE.

V is TRBV27 and J is TRBJ1-5; 9 bases map to TRBD1. The CDR3 runs 13 residues. J gave up 6 bases and V 6 bases, and 3 bases lay outside the gene matches. In germline, CDR1 is MNHEY, CDR2 SMNVEV (reference sequence). CDR3 DNA sequence: TGTGCCAGCAGGGACAGGGGAGGTCAGCCCCAGCATTTT. Its translation: CASRDRGGQPQHF.

This clone has a count of ten or more. This sequence joins TRBV6-1 and TRBJ2-7; tentative D call: TRBD2 (5 bases). The V gene's germline CDR1 is MNHNS and CDR2 SASEGT. Trimming took 3 bases from V and 4 from J, leaving 16 bases between them. This CDR3 is built from 15 residues. CDR3 protein: CASSDRWKGAYEQYF. CDR3 DNA sequence: TGTGCCAGCAGTGATAGGTGGAAGGGAGCGTACGAGCAGTACTTC.

The V gene is TRBV11-2, the J gene TRBJ2-5; D is unresolved. The CDR3 runs 12 residues. CDR1 and CDR2 from the germline V gene are SGHAT and FQNNGV. Trimming removed 5 bases from V and 5 bases from J, with 9 bases in between. The CDR3 nucleotides read TGTGCCAGCAGCAGAAATAGGGAGACCCAGTACTTC. Amino acids: CASSRNRETQYF.

The chain has TRBV19 and TRBJ2-4, with TRBD1 identical over 10 bases. This CDR3 region has 17 residues. V lost 7 bases and J lost 6; bases outside the gene matches: 15. Germline V CDR1 and CDR2: LNHDA, SQIVND (reference sequence). The CDR3 sequence: CASTIGGTGALRNIQYF. CDR3 coding DNA: TGTGCCAGTACCATAGGGGGGACAGGGGCCTTACGAAACATTCAGTACTTC.

The gene calls are TRBV4-2 and TRBJ1-2; TRBD1 agrees at 7 bases. The CDR3 has 15 residues. CDR1 is LGHNA, CDR2 YNFKEQ, per germline. V lost 4 bases and J lost 1; bases outside the gene matches: 6. DNA of the CDR3: TGTGCCAGCAGCCTCGACGGACAGGATAACTATGGCTACACCTTC. Protein sequence: CASSLDGQDNYGYTF.

This clone was counted once. The chain has TRBV28 and TRBJ2-7, with a weak D call TRBD2 (6 bases). The CDR3 is 14 amino acids. Germline V gives CDR1 MDHEN, CDR2 SYDVKM. Trimming stripped 8 bases from V and 0 bases from J, with 14 bases between. The CDR3 protein is CASGTPTYSYEQYF. As DNA, the CDR3 is TGTGCCAGCGGGACTCCAACCTACTCCTACGAGCAGTACTTC. The whole variable domain, remainder taken from reference TRBV28 and TRBJ2-7, is DVKVTQSSRYLVKRTGEKVFLECVQDMDHENMFWYRQDPGLGLRLIYFSYDVKMKEKGDIPEGYSVSREKKERFSLILESASTNQTSMYLCASGTPTYSYEQYFGPGTRLTVT.

The chain employs TRBV7-9 and TRBJ2-3; 11 bases align to TRBD2. Germline V gene lookup returns CDR1 SEHNR and CDR2 FQNEAQ (reference sequence). V shed 0 bases, J shed 4 bases, and the junction held 3 bases outside the gene matches. There are 16 residues in the CDR3. CDR3 DNA sequence: TGTGCCAGCAGCTTAGCAGCGACTAGCGGGGCAGATACGCAGTATTTT. It codes for CASSLAATSGADTQYF.

The chain combines TRBV4-1 with TRBJ2-4; D not certain. Germline V CDR1 and CDR2: MGHRA, YSYEKL. V was trimmed by 3 bases and J by 0 bases, leaving 12 bases between them. The CDR3 loop spans 16 amino acids. The CDR3 here is CASSQPTPLAKNIQYF. As DNA, the CDR3 is TGCGCCAGCAGCCAGCCGACACCTCTAGCCAAAAACATTCAGTACTTC.

Of note for this clone: This same CDR3 is encoded by further DNA sequences in the sample. The chain employs TRBV5-1 and TRBJ2-7, with 11 bases lining up with TRBD2. Germline lookup yields CDR1 SGHRS and CDR2 YFSETQ. The J segment lost 6 bases and the V segment lost 3 bases, leaving 5 bases of the junction unmatched. The CDR3 is made up of 14 amino acids. CDR3 sequence reads: CASSSGTSGLEQYF. As DNA, the CDR3 is TGCGCCAGCAGCTCGGGGACTAGCGGCCTCGAGCAGTACTTC. The full variable domain, with the rest looked up from reference TRBV5-1 and TRBJ2-7, is KAGVTQTPRYLIKTRGQQVTLSCSPISGHRSVSWYQQTPGQGLQFLFEYFSETQRNKGNFPGRFSGRQFSNSRSEMNVSTLELGDSALYLCASSSGTSGLEQYFGPGTRLTVT.